This TCR beta chain was documented in a study of OX40 agonist ivuxolimab in advanced cancers. Study summary: Each dose-escalation patient presented with hepatocellular carcinoma, melanoma, renal cell or head and neck cancer. Males comprised 82.7% of the group, whose mean age was roughly 64 years (range 23 to 79). Whole-study findings and limits: Clonal expansion by week 6 occurred in CD4+ and CD8+ blood T cells (at 0.1 to 3.0 mg/kg).

Concerning this clone: Its antigen remains unidentified.

Profiled with immunoSEQ multiplex PCR; TCRdb holds only in-frame clones, not every one. Of about 58,000 clones in the sample, about 85% were seen once. Germline CDR1 and CDR2: MNHEY and SVGAGI. The CDR3 extends over 14 amino acids. The junction had 8 bases not matched to a gene; V was cut back by 6 bases and J by 5 bases. The V gene is TRBV6-5, the J gene TRBJ1-1, with 8 bases lining up with TRBD1. The TCR originated in an adult with an advanced solid tumor such as melanoma, head and neck, liver or kidney cancer. The material was CD4+ or CD8+ T cells sorted from blood, obtained in a trial of the OX40 agonist ivuxolimab. This chain's CDR3 is CASSGRTGTTEAFF. CDR3 nucleotides: TGTGCCAGCAGCGGCCGGACAGGGACAACTGAAGCTTTCTTT.